This entry is about one T cell receptor beta chain. In the original workflow: Estimation of nucleated cell counts relied on the amplification of reference gene primers. TCRdb keeps only in-frame clones here, not all; method: immunoSEQ multiplex PCR. The V and J calls and clone size are taken from that table; D and trimming were inferred from the DNA. The sample yields approximately 89,000 clones, roughly 80% seen once. This sample was included in a study of blood T cell repertoires in COVID-19. Study as a whole: Whether acute or convalescent, the COVID-19 samples came from the United States, Italy and Spain.

The specimen sequenced was peripheral blood. The origin of this receptor is a human donor in a cohort sampled during active COVID-19.

DNA for the CDR3: TGTGCCAGCTCACAACTTCAGACAGGAACTTATCAGCCCCAGCATTTT. This gives the protein CASSQLQTGTYQPQHF. The rearrangement joins TRBV18 to TRBJ1-5; weak D call: TRBD1 (6 bases). CDR1 and CDR2 from the germline V gene are KGHSH and LQKENI. The V and J ends lost 4 bases and 5 bases respectively, with 18 bases between them. The CDR3 contains 16 residues.